This T cell receptor beta chain was profiled in a study of T cells after yellow fever vaccination. Study summary: Sorting of the EM, EMRA, CM and Tscm memory subsets was carried out using CD3, CD45RA, CCR7 and CD95. Overall study findings and caveats: Detection of almost all vaccine-responding clonotypes in sorted memory subsets failed on day 0. High-abundance clonotypes from the bulk population could contaminate FACS-sorted repertoires.

Researchers made TCR cDNA using 5'RACE template switching, and this step added a universal primer site and UMIs. TCRdb ran MiXCR on the 5' RACE reads and lists one entry per CDR3 protein. The profile shows about 32,000 distinct CDR3 sequences, over 9.5% of them singletons. A remark on this clonotype: Being one base from a much bigger clone, this may be a read error.

V lost 7 bases to trimming and J lost 1 base, with 10 bases between them. This CDR3 comprises 13 residues. Germline V gene data show CDR1 as MNHNY and CDR2 as SVGAGI (reference sequence). This specimen was PBMCs, either bulk or a sorted T-cell subset (CD4+, CD8+, memory, or dextramer-sorted; not recorded which), taken around 14 days after the first yellow fever vaccination. The chain combines TRBV6-6 with TRBJ1-2, with no clear D. The sequence was obtained from a man aged 18-30 years who received the YFV17D yellow fever vaccine. The CDR3 nucleotides are TGTGCCAGCATCTTTGGGCGTAACTATGGCTACACCTTC. This sequence encodes CASIFGRNYGYTF.